What follows are 14 T cell receptor gamma chains derived from one specimen sequenced in a study of γδ T cells in repeated Plasmodium falciparum infection. Bulk repertoires came from Vgamma9/Vdelta2+ or Vdelta2-negative gammadelta T cells flow-sorted from PBMC. TCRdb redid the clone calls on the multiplex PCR reads with CATT. The sample holds about 30,000 gamma-chain clones, 1.4% seen once. The sample comprised gamma-delta T cells from blood. These receptors came from a pool of human donors (malaria-infected and uninfected, not separated).

This clone was seen repeatedly, ten times or more. With a far larger clone one base away, a read error is the likely cause. This chain links TRGV2 with TRGJ1 or TRGJ2. The V gene end was trimmed by 7 bases and the J gene end by 1 base; junction bases not matched to a gene: 1. Per germline, CDR1 EGSNGY and CDR2 YDSYNSKV. CDR3 size: 11 residues. The CDR3 sequence is CATCNYYKKLF. The CDR3, as DNA: TGTGCCACCTGTAATTATTATAAGAAACTCTTT.

This clone was detected many times. The protein that TCRdb holds for this DNA derives from a much larger clone and differs from the translated DNA at residue 4, which likely indicates a read error; the protein shown here is translated from the DNA. The chain combines TRGV2 with TRGJ1 or TRGJ2. The CDR3 has 13 amino acids. The germline gives CDR1 EGSNGY, CDR2 YDSYNSKV. The CDR3 bases are TGTGCCACCCGGGACGGGCTTTTTTATAAGAAACTCTTT. Amino acid sequence: CATRDGLFYKKLF.

This clone appeared many times. A read error is likely here: a far larger clone is one base away. This specimen includes other DNA sequences encoding the same CDR3. The chain joins TRGV9 to TRGJ1 or TRGJ2. There are 18 residues in the CDR3. Germline V CDR1 and CDR2: GITISATS, ISYDGTV (reference sequence). CDR3 protein: CALWEVSQGLSNYYKKLF. Here the CDR3 DNA reads TGTGCCTTGTGGGAGGTATCCCAAGGGCTATCGAATTACTATAAGAAACTCTTT.

This clone occurred many times. The chain is built from TRGV4 and TRGJ1 or TRGJ2. Germline V CDR1 and CDR2: EGSTGY, YDSYTSSV. This CDR3 is built from 15 residues. After removal of 1 base from V and 2 bases from J, the junction contained 8 bases not matched to a gene. This CDR3 is CATWDGPSYYYKKLF. The CDR3 bases are TGTGCCACCTGGGATGGCCCCAGTTATTATTATAAGAAACTCTTT.

This clone was seen many times. The TCRdb protein comes from a much larger clone and disagrees with this DNA's translation at residue 5, likely due to a read error; the protein given here is derived from the DNA. The rearrangement joins TRGV5 to TRGJ1 or TRGJ2. The CDR3 is 12 amino acids. In germline, CDR1 is VINAFY, CDR2 YDVSNSKD. The V and J ends lost 4 bases and 7 bases, in that order; junction bases with no gene match: 7. The CDR3 DNA follows: TGTGCCACCTGGGAAAGTGCCTATAAGAAACTCTTT. Protein product: CATWESAYKKLF.

This clone appeared many times. This likely stems from a read error, as it lies one base from a far larger clone. The same CDR3 also results from other DNA sequences found in this sample. This chain links TRGV9 with TRGJ1 or TRGJ2. TCRdb lists no J gene, so it was determined here by aligning the DNA to germline. Germline V gene sequence: CDR1 GITISATS, CDR2 ISYDGTV (reference sequence). The length of the CDR3 is 13 residues. This CDR3 is CALWEVRFYKKLF. CDR3 bases: TGTGCCCTGTGGGAGGTGCGGTTCTATAAGAAACTCTTT.

As concerns this clone: This likely traces to a read error, being one base from a far larger clone. Other DNA sequences of this sample code for an identical CDR3. The V gene call is TRGV9, and the J gene call is absent. The germline V gene has CDR1 GITISATS and CDR2 ISYDGTV (reference sequence). There are 13 residues in the CDR3. This chain's CDR3 is CALQELGKKIKVF. The CDR3 nucleotides read TGTGCCTTGCAAGAGTTGGGCAAAAAAATCAAGGTGTTT.

By sample fraction, this clone is medium-sized (0.01 to 0.1%). The V call is TRGV9, the J call TRGJP. CDR3 length: 16 residues. The V and J ends lost 3 bases and 7 bases, in that order; junction bases with no gene match: 6. Germline CDR1 reads GITISATS; CDR2 reads ISYDGTV (reference sequence). CDR3 nucleotide sequence: TGTGCCTTGTGGGAGCCTTCCGAGTTGGGCAAAAAAATCAAGGTATTT. As protein: CALWEPSELGKKIKVF.

This clone was seen only a few times. The protein that TCRdb holds for this DNA derives from a much larger clone and differs from the translated DNA at residue 6, which likely indicates a read error; the protein shown here is translated from the DNA. The chain joins TRGV3 to TRGJ1 or TRGJ2. TCRdb does not report a J gene; here it was assigned by matching the DNA to germline references. CDR3 length: 12 residues. Germline V gene sequence: CDR1 VTNTFY, CDR2 YDVSTARD (reference sequence). Trimming took 2 bases from V and 12 from J; bases not matched to a gene: 10. The CDR3 nucleotides are TGTGCCACCTGGGACAACCCTTTATCGAAACTCTTT. Translated, it gives CATWDNPLSKLF.

This clone was counted at least ten times. TCRdb records a much larger clone's protein for this DNA, with a difference at residue 5 that likely arises from a read error; the protein given is the translation of the DNA. Other DNA sequences in the same sample also yield this CDR3. The chain carries TRGV9 and TRGJ1 or TRGJ2. The J gene is absent in TCRdb and was assigned here via DNA matching to germline. Germline-derived CDR1 and CDR2 are GITISATS and ISYDGTV (reference sequence). This CDR3 is 15 amino acids long. The CDR3 here is CALWGVPRHHYKKLF. The CDR3 region has the DNA TGTGCCCTGTGGGGGGTGCCCCGACATCATTATAAGAAACTCTTT.

This clone was seen many times. An end of the junction differs from the germline gene, which may be a read error. The V and J genes are TRGV2 and TRGJ1 or TRGJ2. This CDR3 is 13 amino acids long. The germline CDR1 and CDR2 sequences are EGSNGY and YDSYNSKV. CDR3: CATWDGIYYKKLF. For the CDR3, the DNA is TGTGCCACCTGGGACGGAATTTATTATAAGAAGCTCTTT.

This clone was counted at least ten times. The chain couples TRGV4 to TRGJ1 or TRGJ2. The CDR3 loop spans 12 amino acids. V lost 2 bases, J lost 10 bases, and 8 bases stayed unmatched. Germline assignment: CDR1 EGSTGY and CDR2 YDSYTSSV. The CDR3 region is CATWDVFWKKLF. The CDR3 DNA sequence: TGTGCCACCTGGGATGTGTTTTGGAAGAAACTCTTT.

As regards this clone: The TCRdb protein, from a much larger clone, departs from this DNA's translation at residue 17, likely by read error; the protein shown derives from the DNA. The V and J genes are TRGV9 and TRGJP. There are 18 residues in the CDR3. Germline CDR1 reads GITISATS; CDR2 reads ISYDGTV (reference sequence). CDR3 region: CALWEAGPQELGKKIKLF. CDR3 nucleotide sequence: TGTGCCTTGTGGGAGGCGGGCCCTCAAGAGTTGGGCAAAAAAATCAAGTTATTT.

This clone was observed a few times. TCRdb attributes to this sequence the protein of a much larger clone, which differs from the DNA translation at residue 7; a read error is likely, and the protein displayed is translated from the DNA. The chain links TRGV4 to TRGJ1 or TRGJ2. TCRdb does not report a J gene; here it was assigned by matching the DNA to germline references. The V and J ends lost 1 base and 6 bases, in that order; junction bases with no gene match: 6. This CDR3 spans 13 amino acids. Germline loops: CDR1 EGSTGY, CDR2 YDSYTSSV. This chain's CDR3 is CATWDGLPYKKLF. The CDR3 coding sequence is TGTGCCACCTGGGATGGACTCCCTTATAAGAAACTCTTT.